A single sample is the source of the 15 T cell receptor beta chains below, sequenced in a study of cytomegalovirus exposure and HLA in healthy donors. The primer mix had 60 Vbeta and 13 Jbeta primers. Sequencing used immunoSEQ multiplex PCR; TCRdb keeps in-frame clones, though not all of them. The top ten clones hold approximately 10% of a sample with some 120,000 clones, 82% of them seen once. The sequenced sample consisted of PBMCs. The receptors come from a male donor in good health and CMV-seropositive.

The V gene is TRBV9, the J gene TRBJ2-7; maybe TRBD1 (6 bases). Germline CDR1 is SGDLS and CDR2 is YYNGEE. This CDR3 is built from 16 residues. V dropped 4 bases and J dropped 1 base, with 18 bases sitting between them. The CDR3, as DNA: TGTGCCAGCAGCCCTGGGGCCGGGACAAATTCCTACGAGCAGTACTTC. This sequence encodes CASSPGAGTNSYEQYF.

The gene calls are TRBV27 and TRBJ2-3; 10 bases align to TRBD2. The ends lost 5 bases at V and 2 bases at J; junction bases unmatched: 10. This CDR3 is 17 amino acids long. Looked up from germline, CDR1 is MNHEY and CDR2 is SMNVEV (reference sequence). The CDR3 loop is CASSPLHLAGDTDTQYF. The CDR3 DNA follows: TGTGCCAGCAGTCCCCTGCATCTAGCGGGGGACACAGATACGCAGTATTTT.

The chain uses TRBV19 and TRBJ1-1, with D hard to call. Looked up from germline, CDR1 is LNHDA and CDR2 is SQIVND (reference sequence). This CDR3 has 13 residues. V was shortened by 5 bases and J by 4 bases, with 11 bases between the two germline ends. CDR3 sequence reads: CASSFGWSTEAFF. The CDR3 DNA reads as TGTGCCAGTAGTTTTGGGTGGAGCACTGAAGCTTTCTTT.

The genes are TRBV4-3 and TRBJ1-5; unclear D gene. Trimming took 0 bases from V and 6 from J, leaving 9 bases between them. Germline CDR1 and CDR2: LGHNA and YSLEER. CDR3 length: 14 residues. CDR3 DNA sequence: TGCGCCAGCAGCCAAGATGGCGCGGGTCAGCCCCAGCATTTT. This codes for CASSQDGAGQPQHF.

V gene TRBV6-5 combines with J gene TRBJ2-7; a weak D match, TRBD1 (6 bases). V lost 6 bases and J lost 5, with 11 bases in between. CDR1 and CDR2 (germline): MNHEY, SVGAGI. This CDR3 is built from 12 residues. CDR3 sequence reads: CASSRNRDEQYF. The CDR3 nucleotides are TGTGCCAGCAGCCGAAACAGGGACGAGCAGTACTTC.

In the case of this clone: At one boundary the junction diverges from the germline segment, which might be a read error. The genes are TRBV14 and TRBJ2-7; perhaps TRBD2 as D (6 bases). CDR1 SGHDN and CDR2 FVKESK come from the germline V gene. The CDR3 consists of 11 residues. CDR3 nucleotide sequence: TGTGCCAGCAGCCAAGGGGAAGTCGGGAGCTTC. Translated, it gives CASSQGEVGSF.

V is TRBV30 and J is TRBJ2-3; TRBD1 agrees at 9 bases. Germline CDR1 GTSNPN, CDR2 SVGIG (reference sequence). The CDR3 has 15 residues. V trimming: 0 bases; J trimming: 2 bases; junction bases outside the gene matches: 3. CDR3 in DNA: TGTGCCTGGAGTGTTGACAGGGGGATCACAGATACGCAGTATTTT. Translation gives CAWSVDRGITDTQYF.

V gene TRBV28 combines with J gene TRBJ1-5; unclear D gene. The V end lost 6 bases, the J end lost 7 bases, and 13 bases lay between the germline ends. There are 13 residues in the CDR3. Germline CDR1 reads MDHEN; CDR2 reads SYDVKM. CDR3 amino acids: CASSPSVGQPQHF. The CDR3 DNA reads TGTGCCAGCAGCCCTTCCGTCGGGCAGCCCCAGCATTTT.

This chain joins TRBV6-6 and TRBJ2-1, with D perhaps matching TRBD1 (5 bases). CDR3 length equals 14 residues. CDR1 and CDR2 (germline): MNHNY, SVGAGI (reference sequence). V was clipped by 7 bases and J by 0 bases, with 10 bases between them. The CDR3 here is CASTRRDSYNEQFF. The CDR3 DNA reads as TGTGCCAGCACCCGCAGGGACTCCTACAATGAGCAGTTCTTC.

This chain uses TRBV5-1 with TRBJ2-1; D unclear. V shed 7 bases and J shed 0 bases, with 17 bases lying between them. Germline CDR1 SGHRS, CDR2 YFSETQ. The CDR3 is 16 residues long. The CDR3 DNA is TGCGCCAGCCTACCAACCGATGGTGGCTCCTACAATGAGCAGTTCTTC. Translation gives CASLPTDGGSYNEQFF.

This clone was seen a handful of times. The rearrangement uses TRBV23-1 and TRBJ1-5, with 10 positions matching TRBD1. TRBV23-1 is known as an ORF, though its function is uncertain. Trimming cost V 3 bases and J 6 bases; bases outside gene matches: 14. The CDR3 is 18 amino acids. This CDR3 reads CASSQVPGTGDSGQPQHF. The DNA for the CDR3 is TGCGCCAGCAGTCAGGTGCCCGGGACAGGGGACTCAGGTCAGCCCCAGCATTTT.

The V call is TRBV19, the J call TRBJ1-3, with TRBD1 as a possible D gene (5 bases). This CDR3 spans 19 amino acids. The ends were cut back, 0 bases at V and 2 bases at J, with 20 bases in the middle. Germline V gene data show CDR1 as LNHDA and CDR2 as SQIVND (reference sequence). The CDR3 sequence: CASSIDINVYRPTGNTIYF. The CDR3 nucleotides are TGTGCCAGTAGTATAGATATCAACGTGTACAGGCCTACTGGAAACACCATATATTTT. The full variable domain, with the rest looked up from reference TRBV19 and TRBJ1-3, is DGGITQSPKYLFRKEGQNVTLSCEQNLNHDAMYWYRQDPGQGLRLIYYSQIVNDFQKGDIAEGYSVSREKKESFPLTVTSAQKNPTAFYLCASSIDINVYRPTGNTIYFGEGSWLTVV.

The chain employs TRBV4-3 and TRBJ2-4; D unresolved. The CDR3 is 17 residues long. In germline, CDR1 is LGHNA, CDR2 YSLEER. The V and J ends lost 0 bases and 1 base respectively, with 13 bases between them. CDR3 residues: CASSQERALPAKNIQYF. The CDR3 DNA sequence: TGCGCCAGCAGCCAAGAACGCGCTCTGCCCGCCAAAAACATTCAGTACTTC.

The chain employs TRBV5-6 and TRBJ2-5; 10 bases fit TRBD2. The ends lost 3 bases at V and 5 bases at J; junction bases unmatched: 7. CDR3 length: 15 amino acids. Looked up from germline, CDR1 is SGHDT and CDR2 is YYEEEE. Here the CDR3 reads CASSSLSGGPETQYF. In DNA form, the CDR3 reads TGTGCCAGCAGCTCGCTTAGCGGGGGGCCGGAGACCCAGTACTTC.

The chain uses TRBV4-3 and TRBJ2-3; D might be TRBD2 (5 bases). V shed 5 bases and J shed 3 bases, with 15 bases lying between them. Germline V gene lookup returns CDR1 LGHNA and CDR2 YSLEER. The CDR3 length is 15 residues. As DNA, the CDR3 is TGCGCCAGCAGCGGTAGCGCGGAAGGTACAGATACGCAGTATTTT. This sequence encodes CASSGSAEGTDTQYF.